This T cell receptor beta chain stems from a study of T cells after yellow fever vaccination. TCRdb analysed the 5' RACE reads with MiXCR anew, one entry per CDR3 protein. The sample gives about 500,000 distinct CDR3 sequences, about a sixth of which show up once; approximately 15% is in the top ten. This clonotype came up a few times. Its antigen is as yet unknown. CDR3 length equals 18 residues. Germline V gene sequence: CDR1 SGHAT, CDR2 FQNNGV. V lost 9 bases, J lost 0 bases, and 9 bases stayed unmatched. Study results and caveats: CD4 and CD8 compartments shared a small share of clonotypes.

The sequence was obtained from a young man who received the YFV17D yellow fever vaccine. The sequenced sample was PBMCs, obtained around 5 days after the first yellow fever vaccination. The chain has TRBV11-2 and TRBJ2-1, with 15 bases matching TRBD2. The CDR3 DNA reads as TGTGCCAGTCGGGGACTAGCGGGGGGAATTAGCTCCTACAATGAGCAGTTCTTC. Amino acid sequence: CASRGLAGGISSYNEQFF.